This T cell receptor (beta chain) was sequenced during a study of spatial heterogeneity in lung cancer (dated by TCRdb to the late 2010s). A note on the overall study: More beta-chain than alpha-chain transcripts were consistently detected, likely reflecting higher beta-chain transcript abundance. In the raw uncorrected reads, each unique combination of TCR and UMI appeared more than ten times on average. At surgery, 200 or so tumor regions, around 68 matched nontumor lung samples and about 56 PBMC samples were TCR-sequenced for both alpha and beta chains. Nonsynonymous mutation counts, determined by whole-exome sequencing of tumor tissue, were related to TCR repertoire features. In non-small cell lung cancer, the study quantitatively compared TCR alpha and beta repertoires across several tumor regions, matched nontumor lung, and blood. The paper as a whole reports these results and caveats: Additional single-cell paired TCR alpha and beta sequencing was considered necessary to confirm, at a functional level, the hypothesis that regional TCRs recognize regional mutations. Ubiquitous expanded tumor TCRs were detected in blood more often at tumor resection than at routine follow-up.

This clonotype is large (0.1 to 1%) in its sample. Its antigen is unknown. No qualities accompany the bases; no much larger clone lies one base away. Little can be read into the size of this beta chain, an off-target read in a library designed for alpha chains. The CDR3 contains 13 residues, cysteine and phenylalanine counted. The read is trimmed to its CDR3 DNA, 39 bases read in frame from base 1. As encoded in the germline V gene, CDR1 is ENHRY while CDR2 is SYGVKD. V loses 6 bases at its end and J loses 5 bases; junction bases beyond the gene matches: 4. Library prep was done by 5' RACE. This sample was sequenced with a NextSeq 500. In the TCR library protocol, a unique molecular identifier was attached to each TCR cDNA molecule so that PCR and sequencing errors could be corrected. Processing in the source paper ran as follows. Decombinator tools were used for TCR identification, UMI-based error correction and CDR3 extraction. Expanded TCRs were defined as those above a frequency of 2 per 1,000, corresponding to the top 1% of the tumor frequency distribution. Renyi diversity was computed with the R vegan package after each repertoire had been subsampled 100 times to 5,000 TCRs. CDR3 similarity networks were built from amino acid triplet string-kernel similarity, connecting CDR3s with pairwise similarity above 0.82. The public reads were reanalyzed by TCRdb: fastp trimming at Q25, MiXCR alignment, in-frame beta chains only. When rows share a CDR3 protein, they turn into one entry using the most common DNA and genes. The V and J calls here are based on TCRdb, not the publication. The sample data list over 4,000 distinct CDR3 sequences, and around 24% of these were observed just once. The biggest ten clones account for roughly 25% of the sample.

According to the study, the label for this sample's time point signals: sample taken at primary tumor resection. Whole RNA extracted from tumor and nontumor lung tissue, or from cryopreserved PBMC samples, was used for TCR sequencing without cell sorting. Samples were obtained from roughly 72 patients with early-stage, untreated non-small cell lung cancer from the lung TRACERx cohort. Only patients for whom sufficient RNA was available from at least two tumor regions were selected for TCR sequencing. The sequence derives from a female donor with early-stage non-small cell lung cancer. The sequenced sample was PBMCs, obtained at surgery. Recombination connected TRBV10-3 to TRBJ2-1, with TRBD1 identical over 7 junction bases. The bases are TGTGCCATCAGGACCGGGACAGACAATGAGCAGTTCTTC. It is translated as CAIRTGTDNEQFF.